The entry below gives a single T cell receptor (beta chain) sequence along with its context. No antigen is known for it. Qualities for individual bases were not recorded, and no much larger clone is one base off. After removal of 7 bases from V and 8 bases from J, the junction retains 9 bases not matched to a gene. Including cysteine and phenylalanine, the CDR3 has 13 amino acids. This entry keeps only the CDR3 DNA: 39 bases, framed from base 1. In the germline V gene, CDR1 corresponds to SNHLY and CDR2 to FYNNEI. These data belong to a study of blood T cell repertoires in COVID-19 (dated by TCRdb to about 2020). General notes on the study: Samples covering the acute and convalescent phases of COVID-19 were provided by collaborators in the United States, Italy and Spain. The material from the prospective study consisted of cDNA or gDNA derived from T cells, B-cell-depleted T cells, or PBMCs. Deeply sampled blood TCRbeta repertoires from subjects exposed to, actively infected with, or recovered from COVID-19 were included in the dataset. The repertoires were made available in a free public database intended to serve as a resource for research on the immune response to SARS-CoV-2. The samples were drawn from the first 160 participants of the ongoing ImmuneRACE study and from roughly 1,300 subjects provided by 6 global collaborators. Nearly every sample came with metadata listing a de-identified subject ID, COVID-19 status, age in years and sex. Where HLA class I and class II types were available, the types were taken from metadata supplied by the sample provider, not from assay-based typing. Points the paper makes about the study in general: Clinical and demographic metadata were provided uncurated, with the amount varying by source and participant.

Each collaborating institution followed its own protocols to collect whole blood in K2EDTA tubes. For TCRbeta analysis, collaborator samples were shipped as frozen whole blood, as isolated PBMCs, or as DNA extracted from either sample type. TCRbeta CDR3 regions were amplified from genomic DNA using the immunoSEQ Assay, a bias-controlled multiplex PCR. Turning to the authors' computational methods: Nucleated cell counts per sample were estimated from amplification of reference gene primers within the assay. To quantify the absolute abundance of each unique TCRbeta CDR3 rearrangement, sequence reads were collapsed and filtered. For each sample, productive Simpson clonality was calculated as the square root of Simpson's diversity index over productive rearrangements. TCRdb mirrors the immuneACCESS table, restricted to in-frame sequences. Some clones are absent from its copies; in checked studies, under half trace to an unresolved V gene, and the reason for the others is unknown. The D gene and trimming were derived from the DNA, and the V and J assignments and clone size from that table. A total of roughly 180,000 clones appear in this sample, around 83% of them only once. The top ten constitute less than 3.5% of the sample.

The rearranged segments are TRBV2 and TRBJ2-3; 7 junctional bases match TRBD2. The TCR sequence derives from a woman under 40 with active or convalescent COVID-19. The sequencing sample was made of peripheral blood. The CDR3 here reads CASTVGGELTQYF. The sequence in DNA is TGTGCCAGCACGGTGGGGGGGGAGCTTACGCAGTATTTT.